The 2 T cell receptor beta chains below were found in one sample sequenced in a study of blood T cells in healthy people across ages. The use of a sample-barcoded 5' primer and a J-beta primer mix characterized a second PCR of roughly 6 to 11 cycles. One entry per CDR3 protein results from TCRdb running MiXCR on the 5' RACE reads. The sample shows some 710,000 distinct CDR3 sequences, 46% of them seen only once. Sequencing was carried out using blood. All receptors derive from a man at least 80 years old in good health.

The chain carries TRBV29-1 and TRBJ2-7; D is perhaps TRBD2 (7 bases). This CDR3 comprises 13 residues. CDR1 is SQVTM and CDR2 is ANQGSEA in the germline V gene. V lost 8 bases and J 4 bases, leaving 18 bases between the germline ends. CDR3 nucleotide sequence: TGCAGCTTGGGAGGGCAGGGGATGTACGAGCAGTACTTC. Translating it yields CSLGGQGMYEQYF.

The CDR3 spells CASSPRNSGRGGEQFF. CDR3 DNA sequence: TGTGCCAGCAGCCCGCGCAATAGCGGGAGAGGAGGTGAGCAGTTCTTC. The chain couples TRBV3-1 to TRBJ2-1; 9 bases align to TRBD2. V shed 4 bases, J shed 9 bases, and the junction held 13 bases outside the gene matches. CDR3 length equals 16 residues. The germline V gene encodes CDR1 LGHDT and CDR2 YNNKEL (reference sequence).